This T cell receptor beta chain is from a study of Ad26.COV2.S vaccination and SARS-CoV-2 variants (dated by TCRdb to about 2021). Regarding the research as a whole: Vaccine-arm donors came from COV1001, a multicentre, randomized, double-blind, placebo-controlled phase I-IIa trial of Ad26.COV2.S in healthy adults. Trial participants were randomized into five groups of five, in which low-dose or high-dose Ad26.COV2.S was given once or twice, or placebo was given on both occasions. Investigators did not know the trial group allocation while performing experiments and assessing outcomes. The TCR-sequenced set comprised around 30 samples: some 19 Ad26.COV2.S vaccine recipients, 5 placebo recipients and 8 SARS-CoV-2 convalescent individuals. Ad26.COV2.S was administered intramuscularly at a dose of 5x10^10 or 1x10^11 viral particles, either as one shot or as two shots given 56 days apart. TCRbeta repertoire sequencing served as the tool for gauging how specific and how broad the SARS-CoV-2-reactive T cell receptors were following Ad26.COV2.S vaccination.

In regard to this clone: Its cognate antigen has yet to be identified. No quality values exist for individual bases; no much larger clone is one base distant.

Counted from cysteine to phenylalanine, this CDR3 has 14 amino acids. The sequence is cut down to CDR3 DNA, 42 bases in frame from base 1. As encoded in the germline V gene, CDR1 is SGHAT while CDR2 is FQNNGV. V was cut back by 1 base and J by 4 bases, leaving a gap of 9 bases between them. Interpreted using the paper, the treatment or condition label stands for: around 19 received Ad26.COV2.S at low or high dose, single or two shots; a few received placebo; per-sample allocation not given. For vaccine and placebo recipients, repertoires were sequenced using samples collected on day 63 after the first injection. In Cohort 1b, around 23 adults aged 18-55 years were enrolled at a single site in Boston, USA, between 29 July and 7 August 2020. Ad26.COV2.S was a replication-incompetent adenovirus type 26 vector expressing a prefusion-stabilized SARS-CoV-2 spike protein from the original Wuhan strain.

General conclusions and limits of the study: Vaccine and placebo recipients had comparable non-spike TCR breadth, which fits with the vaccine containing only spike. Higher spike-specific TCR breadth was observed in Ad26.COV2.S recipients than in placebo recipients (P = 0.0014). The authors noted that total T cell responses may have been underestimated by the TCR breadth and depth analyses. The study lacked the statistical power to compare responses across vaccine doses or regimens. After vaccination, spike-specific CD8+ and CD4+ T cell responses were reported to show substantial breadth.

The immunoSEQ Assay was used to sequence TCRbeta CDR3 regions. After extraction, genomic DNA underwent amplification by bias-controlled multiplex PCR, followed by high-throughput sequencing. For the original study's pipeline: Collapsing and filtering of sequences were performed to quantify the absolute abundance of each unique TCRbeta CDR3 region. Usable DNA was measured by amplifying reference genes present in all nucleated cells, and TCRbeta template counts were normalized to that usable DNA to estimate T cell fraction. Repertoire TCRs were annotated as SARS-CoV-2-specific when V gene, CDR3 amino acid sequence and J gene were exactly matched to a known reactive TCR set. The reference SARS-CoV-2 TCR set was derived from MIRA and filtered for enrichment in COVID-19-positive ImmuneCODE repertoires, a step that removed public or cross-reactive TCRs. Using the MIRA antigens, annotated TCRs were further analysed by specific ORF or by position within an ORF. Depth was the summed frequency of annotated unique rearrangements, while breadth was defined as annotated unique rearrangements over total unique productive rearrangements. Two-sided Wilcoxon rank-sum tests were applied when comparing TCR breadth between groups. Not all clones reach the TCRdb copy of this immuneACCESS table, which keeps in-frame sequences only. Checked studies attribute under half of the gap to unresolved V genes and leave the rest unexplained. Clonal size and the V and J genes are those of that table, whereas D and trimming came from the DNA. The sample data list fewer than 500,000 clones, and roughly nine tenths of these were observed just once. The ten largest make up just over 2.5% of the sample.

The source was peripheral blood, collected in a trial of Ad26.COV2.S vaccine versus placebo. The clonotype originates from a person between 18 and 65 years old who received the Ad26.COV2.S COVID-19 vaccine or a placebo. In this chain, TRBV11-2 is recombined with TRBJ2-3, and the D gene may be TRBD1, 6 bases matching. The nucleotide sequence reads as follows: TGTGCCAGCAGCTTAGTCAGGGGAGCAGATACGCAGTATTTT. This is translated as CASSLVRGADTQYF. When the CDR3 is completed using the reference TRBV11-2 and TRBJ2-3 genes on either side, the full variable domain is EAGVAQSPRYKIIEKRQSVAFWCNPISGHATLYWYQQILGQGPKLLIQFQNNGVVDDSQLPKDRFSAERLKGVDSTLKIQPAKLEDSAVYLCASSLVRGADTQYFGPGTRLTVL.